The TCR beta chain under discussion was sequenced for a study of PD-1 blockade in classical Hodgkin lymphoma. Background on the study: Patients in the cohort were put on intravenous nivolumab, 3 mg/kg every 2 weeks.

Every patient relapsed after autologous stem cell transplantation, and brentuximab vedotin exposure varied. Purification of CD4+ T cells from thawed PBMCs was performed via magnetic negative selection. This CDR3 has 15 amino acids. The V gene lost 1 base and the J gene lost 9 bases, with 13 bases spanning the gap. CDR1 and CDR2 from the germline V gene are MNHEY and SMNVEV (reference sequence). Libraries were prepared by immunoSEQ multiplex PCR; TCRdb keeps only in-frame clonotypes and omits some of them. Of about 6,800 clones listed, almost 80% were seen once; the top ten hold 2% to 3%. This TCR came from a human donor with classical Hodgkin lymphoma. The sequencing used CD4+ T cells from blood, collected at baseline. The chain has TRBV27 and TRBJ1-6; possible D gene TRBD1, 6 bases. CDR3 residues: CASSLFRDKISPLHF. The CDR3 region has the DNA TGTGCCAGCAGTTTATTTCGGGACAAAATTTCACCCCTCCACTTT.